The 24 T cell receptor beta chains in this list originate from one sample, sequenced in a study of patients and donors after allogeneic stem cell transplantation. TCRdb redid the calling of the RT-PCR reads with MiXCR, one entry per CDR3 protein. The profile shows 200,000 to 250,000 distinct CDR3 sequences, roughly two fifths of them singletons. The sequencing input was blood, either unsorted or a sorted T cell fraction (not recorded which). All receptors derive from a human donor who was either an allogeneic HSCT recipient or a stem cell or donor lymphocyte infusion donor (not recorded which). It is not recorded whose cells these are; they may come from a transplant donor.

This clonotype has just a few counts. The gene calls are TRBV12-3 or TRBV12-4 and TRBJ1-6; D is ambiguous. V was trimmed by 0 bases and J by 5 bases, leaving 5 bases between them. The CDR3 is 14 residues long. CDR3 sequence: CASSLAGHNSPLHF. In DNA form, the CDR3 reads TGTGCCAGCAGTTTAGCAGGGCATAATTCACCCCTCCACTTT.

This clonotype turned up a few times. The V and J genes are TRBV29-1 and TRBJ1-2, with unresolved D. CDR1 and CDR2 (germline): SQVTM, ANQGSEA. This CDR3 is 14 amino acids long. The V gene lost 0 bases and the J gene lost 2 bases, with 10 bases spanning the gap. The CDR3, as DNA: TGCAGCGTTGAAGATCCGGACGCCAACTATGGCTACACCTTC. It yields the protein CSVEDPDANYGYTF. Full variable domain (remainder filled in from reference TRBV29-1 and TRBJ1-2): SAVISQKPSRDICQRGTSLTIQCQVDSQVTMMFWYRQQPGQSLTLIATANQGSEATYESGFVIDKFPISRPNLTFSTLTVSNMSPEDSSIYLCSVEDPDANYGYTFGSGTRLTVV.

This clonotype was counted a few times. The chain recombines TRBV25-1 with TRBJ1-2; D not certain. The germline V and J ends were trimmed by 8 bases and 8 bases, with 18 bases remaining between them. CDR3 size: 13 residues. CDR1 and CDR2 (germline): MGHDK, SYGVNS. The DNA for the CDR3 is TGTGCCAGCTCCCCCTCCCCCAGTCGGGGCTACACCTTC. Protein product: CASSPSPSRGYTF.

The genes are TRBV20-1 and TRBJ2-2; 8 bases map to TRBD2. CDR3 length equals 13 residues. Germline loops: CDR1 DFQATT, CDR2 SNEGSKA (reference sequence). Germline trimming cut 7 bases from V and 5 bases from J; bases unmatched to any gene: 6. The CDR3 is CSGGAGVTGELFF. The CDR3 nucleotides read TGCAGTGGAGGAGCGGGGGTTACCGGGGAGCTGTTTTTT.

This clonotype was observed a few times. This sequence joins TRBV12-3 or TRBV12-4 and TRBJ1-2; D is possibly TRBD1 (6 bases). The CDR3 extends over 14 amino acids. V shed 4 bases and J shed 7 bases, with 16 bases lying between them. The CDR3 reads CASSWGGQRGGYTF. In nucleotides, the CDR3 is TGTGCCAGCAGTTGGGGGGGCCAAAGGGGTGGCTACACCTTC.

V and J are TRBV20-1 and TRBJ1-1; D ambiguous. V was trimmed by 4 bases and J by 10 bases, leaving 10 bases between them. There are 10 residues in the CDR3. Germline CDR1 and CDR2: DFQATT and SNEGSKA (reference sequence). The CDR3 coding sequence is TGCAGTGCTACGGATTTAGGAGCTTTCTTT. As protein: CSATDLGAFF.

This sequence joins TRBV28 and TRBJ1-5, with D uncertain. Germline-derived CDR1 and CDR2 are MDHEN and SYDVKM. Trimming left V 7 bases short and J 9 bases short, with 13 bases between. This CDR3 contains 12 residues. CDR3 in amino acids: CASTSQKSPQHF. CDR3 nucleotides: TGTGCCAGCACCTCGCAAAAATCGCCCCAGCATTTT.

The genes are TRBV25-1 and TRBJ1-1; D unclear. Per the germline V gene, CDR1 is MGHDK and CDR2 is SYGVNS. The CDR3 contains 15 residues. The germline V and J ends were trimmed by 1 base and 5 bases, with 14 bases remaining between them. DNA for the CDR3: TGTGCCAGCAGTGAATCCGCAGGCTCGGAGACTGAAGCTTTCTTT. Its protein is CASSESAGSETEAFF.

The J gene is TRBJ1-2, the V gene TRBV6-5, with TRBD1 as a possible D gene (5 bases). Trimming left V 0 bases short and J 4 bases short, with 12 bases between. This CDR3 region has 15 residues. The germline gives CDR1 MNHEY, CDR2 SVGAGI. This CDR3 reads CASSYSNTGSYGYTF. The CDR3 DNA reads TGTGCCAGCAGTTACTCGAATACAGGATCCTATGGCTACACCTTC.

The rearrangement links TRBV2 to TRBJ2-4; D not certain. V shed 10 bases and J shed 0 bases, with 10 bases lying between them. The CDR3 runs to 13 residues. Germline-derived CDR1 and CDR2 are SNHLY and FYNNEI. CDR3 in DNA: TGTGCCACCCAGACGCTAGCCAAAAACATTCAGTACTTC. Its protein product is CATQTLAKNIQYF.

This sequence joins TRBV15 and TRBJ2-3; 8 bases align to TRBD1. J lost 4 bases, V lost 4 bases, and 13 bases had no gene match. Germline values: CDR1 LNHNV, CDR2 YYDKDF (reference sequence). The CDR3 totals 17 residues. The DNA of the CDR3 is TGTGCCACCAGCAAACCACCCAGGGGGCTTATCGCAGATACGCAGTATTTT. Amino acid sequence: CATSKPPRGLIADTQYF.

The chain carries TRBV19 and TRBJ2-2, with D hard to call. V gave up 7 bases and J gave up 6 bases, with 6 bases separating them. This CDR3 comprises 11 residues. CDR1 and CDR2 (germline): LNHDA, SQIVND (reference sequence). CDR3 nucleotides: TGTGCCAGTAATAGGGCCGGGGAGCTGTTTTTT. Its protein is CASNRAGELFF.

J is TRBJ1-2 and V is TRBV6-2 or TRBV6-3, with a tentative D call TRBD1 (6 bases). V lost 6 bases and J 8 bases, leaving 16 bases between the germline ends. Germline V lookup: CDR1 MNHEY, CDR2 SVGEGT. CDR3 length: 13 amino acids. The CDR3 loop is CASSPGGLPGYTF. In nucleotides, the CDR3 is TGTGCCAGCAGCCCCGGGGGGCTTCCGGGCTACACCTTC.

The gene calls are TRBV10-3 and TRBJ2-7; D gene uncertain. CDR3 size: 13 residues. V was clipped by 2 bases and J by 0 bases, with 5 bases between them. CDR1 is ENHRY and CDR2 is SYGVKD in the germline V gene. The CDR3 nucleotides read TGTGCCATCAGTGAGGGCAGCTCCTACGAGCAGTACTTC. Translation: CAISEGSSYEQYF.

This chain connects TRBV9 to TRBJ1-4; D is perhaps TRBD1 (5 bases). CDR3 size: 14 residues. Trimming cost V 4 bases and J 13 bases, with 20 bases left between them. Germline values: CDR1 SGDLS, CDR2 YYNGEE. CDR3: CASSSGTPPIRLFF. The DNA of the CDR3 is TGTGCCAGCAGCTCCGGGACCCCTCCGATCAGACTGTTTTTT.

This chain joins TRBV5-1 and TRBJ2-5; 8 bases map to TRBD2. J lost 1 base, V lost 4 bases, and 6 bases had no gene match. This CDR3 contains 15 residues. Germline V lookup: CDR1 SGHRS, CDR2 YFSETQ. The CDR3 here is CASSPAGGVQETQYF. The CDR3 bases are TGCGCCAGCAGCCCGGCGGGGGGTGTCCAAGAGACCCAGTACTTC. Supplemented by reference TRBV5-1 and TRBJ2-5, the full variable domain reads KAGVTQTPRYLIKTRGQQVTLSCSPISGHRSVSWYQQTPGQGLQFLFEYFSETQRNKGNFPGRFSGRQFSNSRSEMNVSTLELGDSALYLCASSPAGGVQETQYFGPGTRLLVL.

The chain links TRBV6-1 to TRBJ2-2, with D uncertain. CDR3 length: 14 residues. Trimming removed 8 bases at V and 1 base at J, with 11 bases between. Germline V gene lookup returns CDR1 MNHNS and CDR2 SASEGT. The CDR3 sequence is CASVVGRNTGELFF. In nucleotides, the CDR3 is TGTGCCAGCGTGGTCGGGCGGAACACCGGGGAGCTGTTTTTT.

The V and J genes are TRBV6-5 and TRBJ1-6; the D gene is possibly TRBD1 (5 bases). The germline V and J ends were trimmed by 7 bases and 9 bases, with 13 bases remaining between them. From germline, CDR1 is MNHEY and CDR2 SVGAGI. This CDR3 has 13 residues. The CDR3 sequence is CASTNVGLSPLHF. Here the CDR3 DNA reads TGTGCCAGCACTAATGTGGGGCTTTCACCCCTCCACTTT.

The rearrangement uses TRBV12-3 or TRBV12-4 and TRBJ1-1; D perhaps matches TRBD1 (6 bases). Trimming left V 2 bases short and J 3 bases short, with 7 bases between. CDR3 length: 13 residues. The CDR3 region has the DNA TGTGCCAGCAGTTTATACAGGGACACTGAAGCTTTCTTT. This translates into CASSLYRDTEAFF.

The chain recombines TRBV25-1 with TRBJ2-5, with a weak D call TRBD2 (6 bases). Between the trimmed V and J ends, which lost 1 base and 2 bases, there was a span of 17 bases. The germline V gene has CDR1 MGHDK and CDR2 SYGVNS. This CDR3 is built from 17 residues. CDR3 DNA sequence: TGTGCCAGCAGTGAATGGGGTGGCGGGGCCCGGCAAGAGACCCAGTACTTC. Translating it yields CASSEWGGGARQETQYF.

The CDR3 is CASSSGTRRAEAFF. Written as DNA, the CDR3 is TGTGCCAGCAGCTCGGGAACCCGAAGGGCTGAAGCTTTCTTT. This chain connects TRBV4-2 to TRBJ1-1; D uncertain. The CDR3 covers 14 residues. Germline lookup yields CDR1 LGHNA and CDR2 YNFKEQ. The ends were cut back, 5 bases at V and 6 bases at J, with 16 bases in the middle.

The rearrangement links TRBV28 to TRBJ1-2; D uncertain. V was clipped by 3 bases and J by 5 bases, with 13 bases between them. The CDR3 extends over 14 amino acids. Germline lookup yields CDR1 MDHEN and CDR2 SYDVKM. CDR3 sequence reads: CASSLAGARYGYTF. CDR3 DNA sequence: TGTGCCAGCAGTTTGGCTGGCGCGCGGTATGGCTACACCTTC.

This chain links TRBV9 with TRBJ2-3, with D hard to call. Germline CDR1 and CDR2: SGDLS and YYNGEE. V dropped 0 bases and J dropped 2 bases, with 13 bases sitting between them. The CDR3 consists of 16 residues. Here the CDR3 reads CASSVASLASTDTQYF. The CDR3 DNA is TGTGCCAGCAGCGTAGCGTCCTTGGCCTCCACAGATACGCAGTATTTT.

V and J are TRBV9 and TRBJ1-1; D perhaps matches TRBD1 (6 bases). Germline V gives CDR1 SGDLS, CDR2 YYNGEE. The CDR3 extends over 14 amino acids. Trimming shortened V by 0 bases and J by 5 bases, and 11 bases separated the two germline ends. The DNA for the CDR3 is TGTGCCAGCAGCGTAGAGGGGGGGAGGACTGAAGCTTTCTTT. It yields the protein CASSVEGGRTEAFF.